One sample yielded the 20 T cell receptor beta chains listed below, sequenced in a study of blood T cell repertoires in COVID-19. Profiled with immunoSEQ multiplex PCR; TCRdb holds only in-frame clones, not every one. Of around 160,000 clones listed, roughly four fifths are singletons. Sequencing input: peripheral blood. The receptor set was obtained from a human donor with acute or convalescent COVID-19. The donor label of this sample is uncertain.

This clone is a singleton in its sample. V is TRBV18 and J is TRBJ1-4, with 8 bases identical to TRBD1. The ends lost 1 base at V and 3 bases at J; junction bases unmatched: 4. This CDR3 has 16 amino acids. The germline CDR1 and CDR2 sequences are KGHSH and LQKENI. Written as DNA, the CDR3 is TGTGCCAGCTCACCACTCAGGGGGCTCGCTAATGAAAAACTGTTTTTT. Protein: CASSPLRGLANEKLFF.

This rearrangement joins TRBV9 to TRBJ1-1, with D tentatively TRBD1 (5 bases). The germline CDR1 and CDR2 sequences are SGDLS and YYNGEE. The length of the CDR3 is 13 residues. V was cut by 3 bases and J by 4 bases, with 10 bases left in between. The CDR3 DNA follows: TGTGCCAGCAGCGAACAGCAGGGCACTGAAGCTTTCTTT. This sequence encodes CASSEQQGTEAFF.

The chain couples TRBV6-1 to TRBJ1-4; possibly TRBD1 for D (6 bases). The CDR3 is 16 residues long. In germline, CDR1 is MNHNS, CDR2 SASEGT. The V and J ends lost 3 bases and 7 bases respectively, with 18 bases between them. This chain's CDR3 is CASSDQRGGSIEKLFF. The CDR3 DNA reads as TGTGCCAGCAGTGATCAGAGAGGGGGTTCGATTGAAAAACTGTTTTTT.

This clone was recorded only once. The chain links TRBV10-3 to TRBJ2-7; TRBD1 matches at 8 bases. V lost 5 bases to trimming and J lost 5 bases; unmatched junction nucleotides: 5. The CDR3 has 13 residues. Germline CDR1 reads ENHRY; CDR2 reads SYGVKD. CDR3 nucleotides: TGTGCCATCAGTCTCGGACAGGGCCACGAGCAGTACTTC. Its translation: CAISLGQGHEQYF.

Concerning this clone: One end of the junction does not line up with germline, which may come from a read error. CDR3 region: CASTQGGGTEAFF. Written as DNA, the CDR3 is TGTGCCAGCACCCAAGGAGGGGGCACTGAAGCTTTCTTT. The chain is built from TRBV3-1 (or the pseudogene TRBV3-2) and TRBJ1-1; D might be TRBD1 (6 bases). The CDR3 has 13 amino acids. CDR1 LGHDT and CDR2 YNNKEL come from the germline V gene (reference sequence).

V and J are TRBV19 and TRBJ1-2, with a weak D call TRBD1 (5 bases). Germline V gives CDR1 LNHDA, CDR2 SQIVND (reference sequence). This CDR3 spans 15 amino acids. Trimming stripped 6 bases from V and 0 bases from J, with 14 bases between. CDR3 sequence reads: CASSRDSTPNYGYTF. The CDR3 DNA follows: TGTGCCAGTAGCCGTGACAGCACGCCTAACTATGGCTACACCTTC.

The chain combines TRBV6-5 with TRBJ2-1; 9 bases map to TRBD2. J gave up 4 bases and V 0 bases, and 4 bases lay outside the gene matches. CDR1 MNHEY and CDR2 SVGAGI come from the germline V gene. The CDR3 consists of 16 residues. The CDR3 coding sequence is TGTGCCAGCAGTTACTCCTCGGCGGGGGGGTACAATGAGCAGTTCTTC. This gives the protein CASSYSSAGGYNEQFF.

The chain joins TRBV30 to TRBJ1-2, with D unclear. Germline-derived CDR1 and CDR2 are GTSNPN and SVGIG (reference sequence). V was pared by 2 bases and J by 8 bases, with 12 bases between. CDR3 size: 12 residues. CDR3 DNA sequence: TGTGCCTGGAGTACCGATCCGGTGGGCTACACCTTC. Amino acid sequence: CAWSTDPVGYTF.

The chain is built from TRBV5-5 and TRBJ1-1; possible D gene TRBD1, 6 bases. CDR1 and CDR2 (germline): SGHKS, YYEKEE (reference sequence). The CDR3 totals 15 residues. Trimming removed 2 bases from V and 5 bases from J, with 16 bases in between. The CDR3 coding sequence is TGTGCCAGCAGCTTTAATCAGGGGCGAGGGACTGAAGCTTTCTTT. This gives the protein CASSFNQGRGTEAFF.

The chain is built from TRBV6-5 and TRBJ2-5; D remains unclear. Germline lookup yields CDR1 MNHEY and CDR2 SVGAGI. With 0 bases removed from V and 2 bases from J, the gap between germline ends came to 13 bases. This CDR3 region has 16 residues. The CDR3 protein is CASSYSFTALQETQYF. The CDR3 DNA follows: TGTGCCAGCAGTTACTCGTTTACAGCACTTCAAGAGACCCAGTACTTC.

CDR3 sequence (DNA): TGTGCCAGTAGACTGACAGGGGGGGCCAAAAACATTCAGTACTTC. Translation gives CASRLTGGAKNIQYF. This rearrangement joins TRBV19 to TRBJ2-4; 9 bases map to TRBD1. V lost 6 bases, J lost 1 base, and 4 bases stayed unmatched. Looked up from germline, CDR1 is LNHDA and CDR2 is SQIVND (reference sequence). This CDR3 region has 15 residues.

This clone was seen a few times. V and J are TRBV30 and TRBJ1-1; D uncertain. The V end was cut by 5 bases, the J end by 2 bases, with 12 bases between. Germline V lookup: CDR1 GTSNPN, CDR2 SVGIG (reference sequence). The CDR3 extends over 13 amino acids. The CDR3 DNA sequence: TGTGCCTGGGTCGATCGGAGAAACACTGAAGCTTTCTTT. Amino acid sequence: CAWVDRRNTEAFF.

The DNA for the CDR3 is TGTGCCTGGGACTCGAATAACTATGGCTACACCTTC. This sequence encodes CAWDSNNYGYTF. The rearrangement joins TRBV30 to TRBJ1-2; D gene ambiguous. V was cut by 5 bases and J by 1 base, with 8 bases left in between. The germline CDR1 and CDR2 sequences are GTSNPN and SVGIG (reference sequence). The CDR3 has 12 residues.

The chain has TRBV21-1 and TRBJ2-2; the DNA was not used to check the table's D call, TRBD1. TRBV21-1 is a recognized pseudogene. This CDR3 contains 21 residues. In DNA form, the CDR3 reads TGTGCCAGCAGCAAAGGAAAGGTTGAAACAGGGGGCAAAAGTATGACCGGGGAGCTGTTTTTT. This codes for CASSKGKVETGGKSMTGELFF.

V gene TRBV3-1 (or the pseudogene TRBV3-2) combines with J gene TRBJ2-3; tentatively, D is TRBD1 (6 bases). CDR3 length: 14 amino acids. V lost 4 bases to trimming and J lost 3 bases, with 11 bases between them. The germline CDR1 and CDR2 sequences are LGHDT and YNNKEL (reference sequence). CDR3 sequence (DNA): TGTGCCAGCAGCCCCCAGGGGCTAACAGATACGCAGTATTTT. Protein: CASSPQGLTDTQYF.

This chain connects TRBV5-6 to TRBJ1-2; 7 bases map to TRBD1. The junction had 0 bases not matched to a gene; V was cut back by 0 bases and J by 4 bases. Germline V gene sequence: CDR1 SGHDT, CDR2 YYEEEE. This CDR3 has 13 residues. The CDR3, as DNA: TGTGCCAGCAGCTTGGAGGGGGCCTATGGCTACACCTTC. Residues: CASSLEGAYGYTF.

CDR3 nucleotides: TGTGCCTGGGCGGGACACCAAAACACTGAAGCTTTCTTT. Residues: CAWAGHQNTEAFF. The chain employs TRBV30 and TRBJ1-1; TRBD1 is a possible D gene (6 bases). The CDR3 is 13 residues long. CDR1 is GTSNPN and CDR2 is SVGIG in the germline V gene (reference sequence). V was trimmed by 5 bases and J by 2 bases, leaving 12 bases between them.

The gene calls are TRBV7-2 and TRBJ1-2; D not resolved. CDR1 is SGHTA, CDR2 FQGNSA, per germline. This CDR3 is built from 14 residues. V lost 4 bases, J lost 0 bases, and 9 bases lay in between. CDR3 residues: CASSYLQSNYGYTF. The CDR3, as DNA: TGTGCCAGCAGCTATCTACAGTCTAACTATGGCTACACCTTC. The variable domain in full, completed from reference TRBV7-2 and TRBJ1-2, reads GAGVSQSPSNKVTEKGKDVELRCDPISGHTALYWYRQSLGQGLEFLIYFQGNSAPDKSGLPSDRFSAERTGGSVSTLTIQRTQQEDSAVYLCASSYLQSNYGYTFGSGTRLTVV.

This chain connects TRBV7-6 to TRBJ2-1; 10 bases are a match to TRBD2. V lost 1 base to trimming and J lost 8 bases; unmatched junction nucleotides: 5. CDR3 length: 15 residues. Per germline, CDR1 SGHVS and CDR2 FNYEAQ. DNA for the CDR3: TGTGCCAGCAGCTTAGGAGCGGGGGGGTTAGATGAGCAGTTCTTC. Its translation: CASSLGAGGLDEQFF.

This sequence joins TRBV7-2 and TRBJ2-1, with 14 bases lining up with TRBD2. Germline CDR1 reads SGHTA; CDR2 reads FQGNSA. After removal of 5 bases from V and 5 bases from J, the junction contained 5 bases not matched to a gene. This CDR3 region has 16 residues. The CDR3 sequence is CASSPRLAGGHNEQFF. In nucleotides, the CDR3 is TGTGCCAGCAGCCCGCGACTAGCGGGGGGGCACAATGAGCAGTTCTTC.